This TCR beta chain was observed in a study of beta chain features in type 1 diabetes (dated by TCRdb to the late 2010s). Looking at the study overall: Patients and healthy donors did not differ in mean age, gender distribution, total cell number or subset yield. A total of approximately 100,000,000 sorted cells were examined across all samples, and the number of cells per subset was strongly correlated with RNA yield. In the study, TCRB repertoires of sorted circulating CD4+ T cell subsets from recently diagnosed type 1 diabetes patients were compared with those of matched healthy donors. Whereas all 28 donors provided naive and central memory subsets, regulatory and stem cell-like memory subsets were isolated from just 8 patients and about 8 healthy donors.

As to this clone: Its antigen is still unknown. The sample holds no much larger clone one base away, and base qualities are not on file.

Each donor gave one peripheral blood draw, around 0.12 L on average, collected into heparinised tubes. A BD FACSAria II was used to sort naive, central memory, regulatory and stem cell-like memory CD4+ T cells with a panel that included CD45RO, CCR7, CD25, CD127, CD95 and CD27. Every sorted population had a purity above 98%. PBMCs were separated immediately by Lymphoprep density gradient centrifugation and were stained directly, without being cultured. Samples were stained and sorted in pairs, with one healthy donor and one patient per experiment, so that batch effects were minimized. The entire amount of isolated RNA was reverse transcribed using the High Capacity cDNA Reverse Transcription Kit, so the sequenced TCRB transcripts were expressed ones. Naive, central memory and regulatory T cell samples underwent deep immunoSEQ sequencing, averaging approximately 3.5 million total reads per sample. Sorted cells were lysed in RLT buffer, and RNA was extracted using DNase-treated RNeasy Micro or Mini kits according to cell number. Each cell subset was processed separately to prevent cross-contamination, with patient and healthy donor samples processed together. TCRB sequences were amplified from cDNA with the immunoSEQ multiplex PCR, producing 87-bp fragments spanning the CDR3 region. Sequencing of the amplicons was performed on the Illumina HiSeq platform. The paper's data handling went like this. PCR bias was computationally corrected using synthetic template baselines, reads within Hamming distance 2 were collapsed, and singletons that could not be merged were discarded. Reads were aligned against IMGT so that V, D and J genes, CDR3 length and insertions or deletions at six rearrangement sites could be assigned. Within each subset, clonotype counts were normalized to sorted cell number, after which true diversity and Gini coefficients were computed with the tcR R package. The overlap coefficient, calculated on TCRB nucleotide sequences, was used to quantify repertoire sharing. TCRdb holds this immuneACCESS table with in-frame rearrangements only. Some clones are missing; in checked studies, unresolved V genes explain under half, and the rest has no known cause. D and trimming come from the DNA, and the V and J calls and clone size come from that table. The sample contains 150,000 or so clones, roughly 9.1% of them found a single time. The ten largest make up roughly 2.5% of the sample.

The CDR3 runs 14 amino acids, cysteine and phenylalanine included. Only CDR3 DNA is held: 42 bases, read in frame from base 1. The junction carries 8 bases between V and J, which are trimmed by 3 bases and 3 bases respectively. The CDR1 and CDR2 encoded by the germline V gene (reference sequence) are MNHEY and SMNVEV. Here is what the overall study found, with its caveats: Shorter templates might have been favored by PCR, but patient and control samples were amplified and corrected together, so both groups would have been affected equally by any skew. HLA sub-analyses involved small numbers of individuals, so any influence of HLA type on TCRB rearrangement remained unresolved. A moderate but significant shortening of TCRB CDR3 length was observed in type 1 diabetes patients in all four CD4+ subsets. The naive, central memory and regulatory TCRB repertoires appeared to resemble one another more closely among patients than among healthy donors. At VDJ recombination sites, patients with type 1 diabetes made fewer insertions and deleted more nucleotides, a pattern implying thymic rearrangement abnormalities. Because cDNA was sequenced instead of genomic DNA, highly expressing activated cells could be over-represented, though the groups showed no difference in activation or CD3 levels.

The sequenced sample was central memory CD4+ T cells from blood. This chain is built from TRBV27 and TRBJ1-4; the D gene is perhaps TRBD1, on 5 matching bases. The source of this sequence is a woman aged 18-29 years in good health. CDR3 reads: CASSFQGPNEKLFF. The DNA sequence is as follows: TGTGCCAGCAGTTTCCAGGGCCCTAATGAAAAACTGTTTTTT.